The 20 T cell receptor beta chains listed next were all sequenced from one sample in a study of blood T cell repertoires in COVID-19. Only in-frame clones appear in the TCRdb table, and some are missing; sequencing was by immunoSEQ multiplex PCR. Here the sample spans under 450,000 clones, 88% being singletons. The sequencing input was peripheral blood. The receptor set was obtained from a woman in her fifties or sixties with COVID-19, enrolled during active disease.

The gene calls are TRBV15 and TRBJ2-7, with 7 bases that match TRBD1. V lost 5 bases, J lost 2 bases, and 6 bases stayed unmatched. This CDR3 region has 14 residues. Germline V gene data show CDR1 as LNHNV and CDR2 as YYDKDF (reference sequence). This CDR3 reads CATSEGQLAYEQYF. The CDR3 DNA follows: TGTGCCACCAGCGAGGGACAGCTGGCCTACGAGCAGTACTTC.

This chain links TRBV3-1 (or the pseudogene TRBV3-2) with TRBJ2-1, with 8 bases aligning to TRBD2. The CDR3 runs 13 residues. CDR1 and CDR2 (germline): LGHDT, YNNKEL (reference sequence). V trimming: 4 bases; J trimming: 15 bases; junction bases outside the gene matches: 11. CDR3 sequence (DNA): TGTGCCAGCAGCCCATTCCGGGGGGGCCGAGCGTTCTTC. Translation: CASSPFRGGRAFF.

V and J are TRBV19 and TRBJ2-3; a weak D match, TRBD2 (6 bases). The CDR3 length is 15 residues. Deletions cut 1 base from V and 0 bases from J, with 8 bases between. Germline CDR1 is LNHDA and CDR2 is SQIVND (reference sequence). The CDR3 sequence: CASSIAGVSTDTQYF. DNA for the CDR3: TGTGCCAGTAGTATAGCGGGGGTTAGCACAGATACGCAGTATTTT.

The J gene is TRBJ1-1, the V gene TRBV2; tentative D call: TRBD1 (5 bases). Deletions cut 4 bases from V and 0 bases from J, with 12 bases between. CDR1 is SNHLY and CDR2 is FYNNEI in the germline V gene. There are 15 residues in the CDR3. CDR3 in amino acids: CASSALTGLNTEAFF. As DNA, the CDR3 is TGTGCCAGCAGTGCCCTCACAGGTCTGAACACTGAAGCTTTCTTT.

V gene TRBV9 combines with J gene TRBJ1-5; D is ambiguous. From germline, CDR1 is SGDLS and CDR2 YYNGEE. This CDR3 is built from 15 residues. The CDR3 protein is CAHPPSVSSNQPQHF. For the CDR3, the DNA is TGTGCTCACCCCCCCAGCGTTTCCAGCAATCAGCCCCAGCATTTT.

The rearrangement links TRBV5-1 to TRBJ2-7; TRBD2 might be the D (6 bases). V was trimmed by 0 bases and J by 1 base, leaving 14 bases between them. Per the germline V gene, CDR1 is SGHRS and CDR2 is YFSETQ. This CDR3 comprises 16 residues. CDR3 coding DNA: TGCGCCAGCAGCTTGGCCGGAGGAGGGTCATCCTACGAGCAGTACTTC. Residues: CASSLAGGGSSYEQYF.

This chain uses TRBV5-1 with TRBJ2-3, with 9 bases fitting TRBD2. CDR1 SGHRS and CDR2 YFSETQ come from the germline V gene. V lost 2 bases, J lost 5 bases, and 0 bases stayed unmatched. This CDR3 spans 13 amino acids. The CDR3 DNA follows: TGCGCCAGCAGCTTTAGCGGGGGAGATACGCAGTATTTT. Protein product: CASSFSGGDTQYF.

This chain joins TRBV2 and TRBJ2-3; no clear D gene. This CDR3 region has 15 residues. V was trimmed by 4 bases and J by 2 bases, leaving 13 bases between them. Germline V gene lookup returns CDR1 SNHLY and CDR2 FYNNEI. The CDR3 reads CASSGGRFVTDTQYF. CDR3 in DNA: TGTGCCAGCAGTGGCGGTAGATTTGTCACAGATACGCAGTATTTT.

In this sample, this clone turned up a few times. The CDR3, as DNA: TGTGCCAGCAGCTCCGGACTAGCGGGGTTTGCCTACGAGCAGTACTTC. This translates into CASSSGLAGFAYEQYF. The rearrangement joins TRBV7-2 to TRBJ2-7; the match to TRBD2 covers 12 bases. This CDR3 has 16 amino acids. Germline V gene lookup returns CDR1 SGHTA and CDR2 FQGNSA. The junction had 6 bases not matched to a gene; V was cut back by 4 bases and J by 2 bases.

The chain has TRBV9 and TRBJ2-2, with 7 bases fitting TRBD1. Germline CDR1 reads SGDLS; CDR2 reads YYNGEE. This CDR3 comprises 15 residues. V gave up 2 bases and J gave up 6 bases; unmatched junction bases: 7. The CDR3 DNA follows: TGTGCCAGCAGCGTTGGACAGGCGTATTCCGGGGAGCTGTTTTTT. Protein product: CASSVGQAYSGELFF.

This clone showed up just once. This CDR3 reads CASSLMGGQNQPQHF. CDR3 coding DNA: TGTGCCAGCAGCTTAATGGGGGGACAGAATCAGCCCCAGCATTTT. The chain combines TRBV7-3 with TRBJ1-5, with 7 bases fitting TRBD1. Germline CDR1 reads SGHTA; CDR2 reads FQGTGA. This CDR3 contains 15 residues. Trimming removed 1 base from V and 4 bases from J; junction bases left unmatched: 4.

The chain has TRBV28 and TRBJ1-5; TRBD1 matches 10 bases. V shed 6 bases, J shed 3 bases, and the junction held 11 bases outside the gene matches. The length of the CDR3 is 17 residues. Germline V lookup: CDR1 MDHEN, CDR2 SYDVKM. The CDR3 DNA is TGTGCCAGCAGAGGGACAGGGGCCCAAGACATCAATCAGCCCCAGCATTTT. Its protein is CASRGTGAQDINQPQHF.

The rearrangement links TRBV19 to TRBJ2-3; tentatively, D is TRBD1 (6 bases). Germline values: CDR1 LNHDA, CDR2 SQIVND (reference sequence). The CDR3 has 14 residues. V was cut by 5 bases and J by 6 bases, with 15 bases left in between. The CDR3 loop reads CASSDGGKIDTQYF. The CDR3 DNA follows: TGTGCCAGTAGTGATGGGGGCAAAATTGATACGCAGTATTTT. The full variable domain, in which reference TRBV19 and TRBJ2-3 provide the parts outside the CDR3, is DGGITQSPKYLFRKEGQNVTLSCEQNLNHDAMYWYRQDPGQGLRLIYYSQIVNDFQKGDIAEGYSVSREKKESFPLTVTSAQKNPTAFYLCASSDGGKIDTQYFGPGTRLTVL.

The CDR3 coding sequence is TGTGCCAGCTCACCGGGGACAGTCTATGGCTACACCTTC. This codes for CASSPGTVYGYTF. The chain is built from TRBV18 and TRBJ1-2; 7 bases are a match to TRBD1. Losses at the gene ends were 3 bases for V and 4 bases for J; bases not matched to a gene: 2. Germline V gives CDR1 KGHSH, CDR2 LQKENI. CDR3 length equals 13 residues.

This chain links TRBV7-6 with TRBJ1-4; 9 positions agree with TRBD1. The V gene end was trimmed by 8 bases and the J gene end by 8 bases; junction bases not matched to a gene: 15. This CDR3 comprises 16 residues. Germline V CDR1 and CDR2: SGHVS, FNYEAQ. The CDR3 DNA is TGTGCCAGCGTCACTAAACCCGGGACAGGGCGGGAAAAACTGTTTTTT. Encoded protein: CASVTKPGTGREKLFF.

The rearrangement joins TRBV5-4 to TRBJ2-2; 7 nucleotides line up with TRBD1. V lost 4 bases to trimming and J lost 1 base; unmatched junction nucleotides: 10. The CDR3 covers 17 residues. CDR1 is SGHNT and CDR2 is YYREEE in the germline V gene (reference sequence). The CDR3 DNA reads TGTGCCAGCAGCACCGGACAGGAATACTTGAACACCGGGGAGCTGTTTTTT. It specifies CASSTGQEYLNTGELFF.

The chain combines TRBV15 with TRBJ2-7; TRBD1 might be the D (6 bases). V gave up 3 bases and J gave up 3 bases, with 6 bases separating them. Germline lookup yields CDR1 LNHNV and CDR2 YYDKDF (reference sequence). The CDR3 consists of 12 residues. The CDR3 reads CATSRDSYEQYF. In DNA, the CDR3 is TGTGCCACCAGCAGGGACAGCTACGAGCAGTACTTC.

This clone came up once. The chain carries TRBV27 and TRBJ1-5; D not resolved. Trimming pared 10 bases from V and 4 bases from J, leaving 14 bases between. The CDR3 sequence is 13 residues long. CDR1 MNHEY and CDR2 SMNVEV come from the germline V gene (reference sequence). The CDR3 nucleotides read TGTGCCACCCGACGAGGGAGGAATCAGCCCCAGCATTTT. It codes for CATRRGRNQPQHF.

The rearrangement links TRBV11-2 to TRBJ2-6; weak D call: TRBD2 (6 bases). V was pared by 5 bases and J by 0 bases, with 17 bases between. The CDR3 loop spans 18 amino acids. Germline CDR1 SGHAT, CDR2 FQNNGV. The CDR3 DNA reads as TGTGCCAGCAGCAAAAATCGGGGGTTCTACTCTGGGGCCAACGTCCTGACTTTC. Amino acid sequence: CASSKNRGFYSGANVLTF.

The gene calls are TRBV5-6 and TRBJ1-2; 7 bases line up with TRBD1. Germline loops: CDR1 SGHDT, CDR2 YYEEEE. The V and J ends lost 4 bases and 8 bases, in that order; junction bases with no gene match: 14. The CDR3 has 15 residues. CDR3 amino acids: CASSPDREAFHGYTF. CDR3 nucleotide sequence: TGTGCCAGCAGCCCTGACAGGGAAGCGTTCCACGGCTACACCTTC.